These T cell receptor beta chains were read from a single sample in a study of blood T cell repertoires in COVID-19. Using immunoSEQ multiplex PCR, the repertoire was profiled, and TCRdb retains in-frame clones only, with some absent. The table has some 90,000 clones, 86% seen once. The sample was peripheral blood. The receptors here all came from a man at least 80 years old with active or convalescent COVID-19. Both conserved end residues are part of each CDR3. A D gene is named only where the DNA matches it firmly. Rows may omit the clone size; those that give it use once, few, many or a size class.

D,J,size,V,CDR3,DNA
NA,TRBJ2-1,NA,TRBV25-1,CASNGIGGAYAKGQFF,TGTGCCAGCAATGGGATCGGAGGGGCCTATGCAAAGGGGCAGTTCTTC
NA,TRBJ1-5,NA,TRBV15,CATSRHAGRLDQPQHF,TGTGCCACCAGCAGACATGCGGGGAGGTTGGATCAGCCCCAGCATTTT
NA,TRBJ2-2,NA,TRBV18,CASSPGRATGELFF,TGTGCCAGCTCACCAGGCAGGGCCACCGGGGAGCTGTTTTTT
NA,TRBJ1-2,NA,TRBV25-1,CASSETLGQLSYTF,TGTGCCAGCAGTGAAACTTTAGGACAGTTAAGCTACACCTTC
TRBD2,TRBJ2-7,NA,TRBV18,CASGEGLYEQYF,TGTGCCAGCGGGGAGGGCCTCTACGAGCAGTACTTC
NA,TRBJ2-5,few,TRBV20-1,CSARRGETQYF,TGCAGTGCTAGGAGAGGAGAGACCCAGTACTTC
NA,TRBJ1-2,NA,TRBV2,CASSEGQNYGYTF,TGTGCCAGCAGTGAAGGGCAAAACTATGGCTACACCTTC
TRBD2,TRBJ2-7,NA,TRBV6-2/TRBV6-3,CASSYGSSGSSSYEQYF,TGTGCCAGCAGTTACGGATCTAGCGGGTCCAGCTCCTACGAGCAGTACTTC
NA,TRBJ2-1,NA,TRBV6-2/TRBV6-3,CASSYSIGSGGNNEQFF,TGTGCCAGCAGTTACTCGATCGGTAGCGGAGGAAACAATGAGCAGTTCTTC
TRBD1,TRBJ2-6,few,TRBV6-1,CASSKGQGISGANVLTF,TGTGCCAGCAGTAAAGGACAGGGAATCTCTGGGGCCAACGTCCTGACTTTC
NA,TRBJ2-1,NA,TRBV5-1,CASSPRLAGIQTGNEQFF,TGCGCCAGCAGCCCGAGACTCGCCGGGATTCAAACGGGGAATGAGCAGTTCTTC
NA,TRBJ1-2,NA,TRBV5-1,CASSPMTSNYGYTF,TGCGCCAGCAGCCCCATGACAAGTAACTATGGCTACACCTTC